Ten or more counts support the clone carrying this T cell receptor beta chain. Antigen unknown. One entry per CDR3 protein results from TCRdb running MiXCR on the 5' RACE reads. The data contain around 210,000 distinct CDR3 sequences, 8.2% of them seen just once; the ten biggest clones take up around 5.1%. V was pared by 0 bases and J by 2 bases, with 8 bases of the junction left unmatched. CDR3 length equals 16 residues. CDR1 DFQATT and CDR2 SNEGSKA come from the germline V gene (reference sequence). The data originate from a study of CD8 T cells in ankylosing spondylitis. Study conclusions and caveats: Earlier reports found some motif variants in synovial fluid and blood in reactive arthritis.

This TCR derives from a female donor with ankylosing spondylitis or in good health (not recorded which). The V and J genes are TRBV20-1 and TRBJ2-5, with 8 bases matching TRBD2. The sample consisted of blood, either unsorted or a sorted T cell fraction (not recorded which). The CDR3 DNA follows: TGCAGTGCTAGAGAGGCGGGCGGGGGGACTCAAGAGACCCAGTACTTC. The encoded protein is CSAREAGGGTQETQYF.